This TCR beta chain was documented in a study of identifying expanded T cells in peripheral blood. No infections or other immune events were documented during collection. Generated by immunoSEQ multiplex PCR, the TCRdb table keeps only in-frame clones and is missing some. This table has about 98,000 clones, approximately 90% appearing once. Study-wide findings and caveats: Clone count variance between roughly 2-week samples rose with total template count. Differentially abundant clones: about 1.2 between replicates, roughly 16 at two to three weeks, around 19 at four.

Note on this clone: Its antigen is unknown.

Trimming took 1 base from V and 5 from J, leaving 24 bases between them. This CDR3 spans 19 amino acids. Germline values: CDR1 SGHDN, CDR2 FVKESK. The source is a person aged 18-70 years in good health. The sample comprised blood. The rearrangement uses TRBV14 and TRBJ2-1; D possibly corresponds to TRBD2 (6 bases). CDR3 in DNA: TGTGCCAGCAGCCAAGTGCAGGGCTTTTGGACGGGGGAAGACAATGAGCAGTTCTTC. It specifies CASSQVQGFWTGEDNEQFF.